The 14 T cell receptor beta chains presented below share a single source sample, sequenced in a study of blood T cell repertoires in COVID-19. The assay was immunoSEQ multiplex PCR, and TCRdb's table has in-frame clones only and misses some. The sample consists of roughly 60,000 clones, 80% to 85% of them appearing once. The specimen sequenced was peripheral blood. The origin of the receptors is a man in his thirties or forties with COVID-19, enrolled during active disease.

This sequence joins TRBV6-5 and TRBJ2-2; 10 positions match TRBD1. J lost 7 bases, V lost 7 bases, and 6 bases had no gene match. This CDR3 spans 14 amino acids. CDR1 is MNHEY, CDR2 SVGAGI, per germline. The DNA for the CDR3 is TGTGCCAGCAATCGGGACAGGGGAAGCGGGGAGCTGTTTTTT. Its translation is CASNRDRGSGELFF.

This chain joins TRBV28 and TRBJ2-7, with 9 bases identical to TRBD1. The CDR3 is 15 amino acids. CDR1 MDHEN and CDR2 SYDVKM come from the germline V gene. V was clipped by 5 bases and J by 2 bases; unmatched bases: 7. Here the CDR3 DNA reads TGTGCCAGCAGTCAAAGAACAGGGGGCGCCTACGAGCAGTACTTC. Translated: CASSQRTGGAYEQYF. Based on the CDR3 plus reference TRBV28 and TRBJ2-7, the full variable domain is DVKVTQSSRYLVKRTGEKVFLECVQDMDHENMFWYRQDPGLGLRLIYFSYDVKMKEKGDIPEGYSVSREKKERFSLILESASTNQTSMYLCASSQRTGGAYEQYFGPGTRLTVT.

This sequence joins TRBV5-5 and TRBJ1-1, with D maybe TRBD1 (5 bases). Germline loops: CDR1 SGHKS, CDR2 YYEKEE (reference sequence). Trimming took off 0 bases at V and 8 bases at J, with 11 bases between the two ends. This CDR3 has 13 amino acids. The CDR3 here is CASSLASTDEAFF. CDR3 bases: TGTGCCAGCAGCTTGGCTTCGACAGACGAAGCTTTCTTT. The whole variable domain, remainder taken from reference TRBV5-5 and TRBJ1-1, is DAGVTQSPTHLIKTRGQQVTLRCSPISGHKSVSWYQQVLGQGPQFIFQYYEKEERGRGNFPDRFSARQFPNYSSELNVNALLLGDSALYLCASSLASTDEAFFGQGTRLTVV.

The chain combines TRBV9 with TRBJ2-1; no firm D call. Trimming removed 2 bases from V and 0 bases from J, with 9 bases in between. In germline, CDR1 is SGDLS, CDR2 YYNGEE. This CDR3 contains 15 residues. DNA for the CDR3: TGTGCCAGCAGCGTCGGTTCTGGCTCCTACAATGAGCAGTTCTTC. Translation: CASSVGSGSYNEQFF.

This rearrangement joins TRBV19 to TRBJ1-5; possibly TRBD1 for D (6 bases). Trimming took 5 bases from V and 1 from J, leaving 12 bases between them. The CDR3 length is 15 residues. In germline, CDR1 is LNHDA, CDR2 SQIVND (reference sequence). CDR3 DNA sequence: TGTGCCAGTAGTCTCTCAACAGGGAGCAATCAGCCCCAGCATTTT. It encodes CASSLSTGSNQPQHF.

This chain joins TRBV24-1 and TRBJ2-5, with 7 bases aligning to TRBD2. The CDR3 covers 14 residues. Germline V lookup: CDR1 KGHDR, CDR2 SFDVKD. Trimming removed 5 bases from V and 1 base from J; junction bases left unmatched: 3. DNA for the CDR3: TGTGCCACCAGTGGGGCGGGGGTCCAAGAGACCCAGTACTTC. Protein sequence: CATSGAGVQETQYF.

This clone has just one count. The chain links TRBV11-2 to TRBJ1-1; D ambiguous. The CDR3 contains 12 residues. Germline CDR1 SGHAT, CDR2 FQNNGV. V was cut by 8 bases and J by 4 bases, with 11 bases left in between. The CDR3, as DNA: TGTGCCAGCGCCCTCGCAGGCACTGAAGCTTTCTTT. Its translation: CASALAGTEAFF.

DNA for the CDR3: TGCGCCAGCAGTGAAGCGGCCTACGAGGAGCAGTACTTC. As protein: CASSEAAYEEQYF. V is TRBV10-1 and J is TRBJ2-7; tentative D call: TRBD2 (5 bases). The CDR3 covers 13 residues. CDR1 is WNHNN, CDR2 SYGVQD, per germline (reference sequence). V was trimmed by 3 bases and J by 7 bases, leaving 13 bases between them.

On this clone itself: The junction and the germline gene differ at one end; a read error may be behind it. V gene TRBV6-5 combines with J gene TRBJ2-1; 7 bases align to TRBD2. The CDR3 has 15 residues. CDR1 and CDR2 (germline): MNHEY, SVGAGI. CDR3 sequence reads: CASTIGRGSYNGQFF. Written as DNA, the CDR3 is TGTGCCAGCACCATTGGGAGGGGTTCCTACAATGGGCAGTTCTTC.

The chain has TRBV5-4 and TRBJ2-1; TRBD2 might be the D (6 bases). Trimming removed 0 bases from V and 5 bases from J, with 18 bases in between. Germline V gene data show CDR1 as SGHNT and CDR2 as YYREEE (reference sequence). The CDR3 is 17 residues long. Here the CDR3 reads CASSLALSGGQHNEQFF. The CDR3 coding sequence is TGTGCCAGCAGCTTGGCCTTGTCCGGAGGGCAGCACAATGAGCAGTTCTTC.

The rearrangement links TRBV5-5 to TRBJ2-7; 8 nucleotides line up with TRBD1. CDR1 is SGHKS and CDR2 is YYEKEE in the germline V gene (reference sequence). The CDR3 extends over 19 amino acids. Trimming took 1 base from V and 2 from J; bases not matched to a gene: 17. The CDR3 coding sequence is TGTGCCAGCAGCTTGAAATGGGGACAGGCGACCCCCTTCACCTACGAGCAGTACTTC. Translated, it gives CASSLKWGQATPFTYEQYF.

The rearrangement joins TRBV28 to TRBJ1-2, with D possibly being TRBD1 (6 bases). Germline V gene sequence: CDR1 MDHEN, CDR2 SYDVKM. V lost 6 bases and J 4 bases, leaving 15 bases between the germline ends. This CDR3 is built from 14 residues. The CDR3 bases are TGTGCCAGCAGCACAATACAGGGCACCTATGGCTACACCTTC. Its translation is CASSTIQGTYGYTF.

CDR3 loop: CASATGTGGGTEAFF. The CDR3 DNA reads as TGTGCCAGCGCAACCGGGACAGGGGGCGGCACTGAAGCTTTCTTT. V usage is TRBV9 and J usage is TRBJ1-1, with 12 bases aligning to TRBD1. This CDR3 region has 15 residues. With V trimmed by 7 bases and J by 4 bases, 8 bases remained unmatched. Germline assignment: CDR1 SGDLS and CDR2 YYNGEE. Looking up the rest from reference TRBV9 and TRBJ1-1 gives the full variable domain: DSGVTQTPKHLITATGQRVTLRCSPRSGDLSVYWYQQSLDQGLQFLIQYYNGEERAKGNILERFSAQQFPDLHSELNLSSLELGDSALYFCASATGTGGGTEAFFGQGTRLTVV.

This chain joins TRBV30 and TRBJ2-7, with no clear D. V lost 0 bases and J 3 bases, leaving 9 bases between the germline ends. The CDR3 consists of 13 residues. Germline V CDR1 and CDR2: GTSNPN, SVGIG (reference sequence). CDR3 sequence reads: CAWSVGQNYEQYF. In DNA, the CDR3 is TGTGCCTGGAGTGTTGGGCAGAACTACGAGCAGTACTTC.